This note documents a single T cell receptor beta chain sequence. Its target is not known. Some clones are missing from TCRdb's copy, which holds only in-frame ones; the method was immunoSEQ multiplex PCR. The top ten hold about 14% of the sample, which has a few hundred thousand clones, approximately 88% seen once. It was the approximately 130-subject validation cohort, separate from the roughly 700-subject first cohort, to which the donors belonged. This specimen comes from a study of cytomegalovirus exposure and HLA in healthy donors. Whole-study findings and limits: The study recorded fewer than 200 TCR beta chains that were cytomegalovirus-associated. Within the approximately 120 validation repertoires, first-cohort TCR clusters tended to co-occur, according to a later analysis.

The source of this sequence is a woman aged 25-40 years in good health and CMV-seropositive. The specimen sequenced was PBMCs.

The CDR3 protein is CASSEWMQVYEQFF. CDR3 sequence (DNA): TGTGCCAGCAGTGAATGGATGCAGGTCTATGAGCAGTTCTTC. The V call is TRBV2, the J call TRBJ2-1; D unresolved. CDR1 is SNHLY, CDR2 FYNNEI, per germline. The V end was cut by 2 bases, the J end by 8 bases, with 13 bases between. The CDR3 runs 14 residues.